This T cell receptor (beta chain) was profiled in a study of shared T cell receptors in the human thymus. This clone came up a few times. The V and J ends lost 2 bases and 6 bases respectively, with 19 bases between them. Germline V gene lookup returns CDR1 LGHNA and CDR2 YNFKEQ. The CDR3 spans 16 residues. Libraries were prepared by immunoSEQ multiplex PCR; TCRdb keeps only in-frame clonotypes and omits some of them. The sample has approximately 490,000 clones; around 82% are singletons. The same sample was also used in a study of human thymus T cells. Per that study: Thymic samples were excised during corrective heart operations. Thymic and blood repertoires appeared to show biased V and J gene usage. Unrelated people showed highly overlapping thymic repertoires, related research reported.

The TCR comes from a boy younger than two with a congenital heart defect. What was sequenced was thymocytes. The chain is built from TRBV4-2 and TRBJ1-2, with TRBD1 as a possible D gene (6 bases). The CDR3 loop reads CASSQSGADSGHGYTF. DNA of the CDR3: TGTGCCAGCAGCCAATCAGGAGCGGACAGTGGGCATGGCTACACCTTC.